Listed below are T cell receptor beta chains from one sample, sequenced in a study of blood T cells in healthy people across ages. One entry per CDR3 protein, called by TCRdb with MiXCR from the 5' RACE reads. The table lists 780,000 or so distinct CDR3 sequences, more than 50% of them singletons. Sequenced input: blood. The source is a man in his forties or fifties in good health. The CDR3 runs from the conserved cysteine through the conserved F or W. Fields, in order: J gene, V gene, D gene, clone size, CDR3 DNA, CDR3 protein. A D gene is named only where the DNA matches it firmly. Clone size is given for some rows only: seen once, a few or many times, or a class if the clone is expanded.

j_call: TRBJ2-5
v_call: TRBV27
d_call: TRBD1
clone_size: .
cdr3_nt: TGTGCCAGCAGTTTAAACAGGGGGCAGGAGTACTTC
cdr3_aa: CASSLNRGQEYF

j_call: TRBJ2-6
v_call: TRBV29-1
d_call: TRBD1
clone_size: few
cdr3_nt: TGCAGCGTTGAAACCGACAGGGTCATGAGCTCTGGGGCCAACGTCCTGACTTTC
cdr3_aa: CSVETDRVMSSGANVLTF

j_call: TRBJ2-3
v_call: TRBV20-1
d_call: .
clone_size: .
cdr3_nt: TGCAGTGCCCCAGGGTCCAGCACAGATACGCAGTATTTT
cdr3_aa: CSAPGSSTDTQYF

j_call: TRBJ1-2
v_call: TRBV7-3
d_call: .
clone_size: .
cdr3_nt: TGTGCCAGCAGCTTAGGTCTTGGGGGTCCGATATATGGCTACACCTTC
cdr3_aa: CASSLGLGGPIYGYTF

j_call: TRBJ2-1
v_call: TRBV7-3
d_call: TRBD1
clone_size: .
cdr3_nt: TGTGCCAGCAGCTTTGACAGGGAAGATGAGCAGTTCTTC
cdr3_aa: CASSFDREDEQFF

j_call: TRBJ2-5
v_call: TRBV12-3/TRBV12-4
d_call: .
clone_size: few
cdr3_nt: TGTGCCAGCAGTTCGATAAGCGGTGAGACCCAGTACTTC
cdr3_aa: CASSSISGETQYF

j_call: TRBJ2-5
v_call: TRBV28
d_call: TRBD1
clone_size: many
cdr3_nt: TGTGCCAGCAGCCCGGGACAGAAACAAGAGACCCAGTACTTC
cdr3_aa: CASSPGQKQETQYF

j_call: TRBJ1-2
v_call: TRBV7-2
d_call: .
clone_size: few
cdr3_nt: TGTGCCAGCAGCTTACCTCGGGGGGCTGGTGGCTACACCTTC
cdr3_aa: CASSLPRGAGGYTF

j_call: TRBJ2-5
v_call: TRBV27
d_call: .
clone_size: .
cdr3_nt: TGTGCCAGCACGGGGGCAGGGAGATGGGAGACCCAGTACTTC
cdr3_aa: CASTGAGRWETQYF

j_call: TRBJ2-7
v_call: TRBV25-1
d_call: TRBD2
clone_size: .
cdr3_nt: TGTGCCAGCAGTGAACCAGCTAGCGGGAGACTAACCTACGAGCAGTACTTC
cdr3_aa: CASSEPASGRLTYEQYF

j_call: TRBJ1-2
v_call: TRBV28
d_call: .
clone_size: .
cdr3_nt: TGTGCCAGCAGTCCCCCCGCAGGAGGGGGGGACTATGGCTACACCTTC
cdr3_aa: CASSPPAGGGDYGYTF

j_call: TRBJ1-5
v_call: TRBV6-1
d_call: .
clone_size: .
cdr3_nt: TGTGCCAGCAGTGAATTTGAGGGCCTGAGCAATCAGCCCCAGCATTTT
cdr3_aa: CASSEFEGLSNQPQHF

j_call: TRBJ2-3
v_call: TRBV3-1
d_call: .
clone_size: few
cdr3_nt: TGTGCCAGCAGCCAAGTAATTTCGAGCACAGATACGCAGTATTTT
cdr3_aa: CASSQVISSTDTQYF

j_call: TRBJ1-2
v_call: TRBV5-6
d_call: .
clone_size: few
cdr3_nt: TGTGCCAGCAGCTTGCCGGTAGACTATGGCTACACCTTC
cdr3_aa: CASSLPVDYGYTF

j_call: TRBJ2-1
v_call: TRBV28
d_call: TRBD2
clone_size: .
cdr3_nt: TGTGCCAGCAGGGCCGCGGGAGGGCATGAGCAGTTCTTC
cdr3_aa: CASRAAGGHEQFF

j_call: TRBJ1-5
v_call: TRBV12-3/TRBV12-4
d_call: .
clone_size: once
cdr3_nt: TGTGCCAGCAGCCCTCGGGAAGGTCAGCCCCAGCATTTT
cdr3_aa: CASSPREGQPQHF

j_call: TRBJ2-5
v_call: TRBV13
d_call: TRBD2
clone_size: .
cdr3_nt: TGTGCCAGCAGCACCGGGACTAGCGGGGGGGAAGAGACCCAGTACTTC
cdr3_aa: CASSTGTSGGEETQYF

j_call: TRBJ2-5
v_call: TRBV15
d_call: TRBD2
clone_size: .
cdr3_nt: TGTGCCACCAGCGGAATAGCGGGAGTGGGCGAGACCCAGTACTTC
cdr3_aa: CATSGIAGVGETQYF

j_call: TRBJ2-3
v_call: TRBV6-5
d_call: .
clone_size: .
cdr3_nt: TGTGCCAGCAGGAGCTACAGCACAGATACGCAGTATTTT
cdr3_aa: CASRSYSTDTQYF

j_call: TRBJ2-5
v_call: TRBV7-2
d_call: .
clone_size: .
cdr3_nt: TGTGCCAGCAGCTCAACTAGCACCCAAGAGACCCAGTACTTC
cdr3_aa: CASSSTSTQETQYF

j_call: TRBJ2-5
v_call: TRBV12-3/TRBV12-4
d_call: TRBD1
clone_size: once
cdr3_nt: TGTGCCAGCAGTTTAAGGGACAGGGGATGGGAGACCCAGTACTTC
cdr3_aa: CASSLRDRGWETQYF